One sample yielded the 13 T cell receptor beta chains listed below, sequenced in a study of blood T cell repertoires in COVID-19. Only in-frame clones appear in the TCRdb table, and some are missing; sequencing was by immunoSEQ multiplex PCR. The sample has 45,000 to 60,000 clones; roughly 86% are singletons. The source material was peripheral blood. The origin of the receptors is a man aged 55 to 69 with active or convalescent COVID-19.

The V and J genes are TRBV5-4 and TRBJ2-3; tentative D call: TRBD1 (5 bases). This CDR3 is 14 amino acids long. V lost 1 base, J lost 4 bases, and 10 bases lay in between. Germline V lookup: CDR1 SGHNT, CDR2 YYREEE (reference sequence). The CDR3 reads CASSLHRFPDTQYF. Here the CDR3 DNA reads TGTGCCAGCAGCTTGCACAGGTTCCCAGATACGCAGTATTTT.

As concerns this clone: An end of the junction differs from the germline gene, which may be a read error. The rearrangement links TRBV5-4 to TRBJ1-4; 8 bases fit TRBD1. The CDR3 has 14 residues. Germline V gene sequence: CDR1 SGHNT, CDR2 YYREEE (reference sequence). CDR3 in DNA: TGTGCCAGCAGTTTGGGGACAGGCAATGAAAAACTGTTTTTT. Encoded protein: CASSLGTGNEKLFF.

The chain joins TRBV6-6 to TRBJ2-7; 9 bases are a match to TRBD1. This CDR3 region has 13 residues. Trimming at V came to 0 bases and at J to 7 bases, leaving 1 base not matched to a gene. Germline V gives CDR1 MNHNY, CDR2 SVGAGI (reference sequence). In DNA, the CDR3 is TGTGCCAGCAGTTACTCGGGACAGGGAGAGCAGTACTTC. As protein: CASSYSGQGEQYF.

J is TRBJ1-5 and V is TRBV29-1; tentative D call: TRBD1 (5 bases). Deletions cut 7 bases from V and 4 bases from J, with 11 bases between. This CDR3 has 12 amino acids. CDR1 and CDR2 (germline): SQVTM, ANQGSEA. CDR3 DNA sequence: TGCAGCGCCAGGGAATCAAATCAGCCCCAGCATTTT. Translating it yields CSARESNQPQHF.

The chain has TRBV2 and TRBJ2-2; 8 bases align to TRBD2. The J segment lost 5 bases and the V segment lost 8 bases, leaving 10 bases of the junction unmatched. The CDR3 has 15 residues. Germline V gene sequence: CDR1 SNHLY, CDR2 FYNNEI. The CDR3 DNA is TGTGCCAGCGGCCCTCGGGGGGGCGGGACCGGGGAGCTGTTTTTT. This sequence encodes CASGPRGGGTGELFF. The full variable domain, completed using reference TRBV2 and TRBJ2-2, is EPEVTQTPSHQVTQMGQEVILRCVPISNHLYFYWYRQILGQKVEFLVSFYNNEISEKSEIFDDQFSVERPDGSNFTLKIRSTKLEDSAMYFCASGPRGGGTGELFFGEGSRLTVL.

This clone came up a few times. This sequence joins TRBV10-1 and TRBJ1-5, with 9 bases aligning to TRBD1. The CDR3 has 13 amino acids. J gave up 5 bases and V 11 bases, and 7 bases lay outside the gene matches. CDR1 is WNHNN and CDR2 is SYGVQD in the germline V gene (reference sequence). In DNA form, the CDR3 reads TGCGCCGGCGGACAGGGGTTATATCAGCCCCAGCATTTT. It yields the protein CAGGQGLYQPQHF.

The V and J genes are TRBV27 and TRBJ2-1; TRBD2 matches 7 bases. The CDR3 is 16 amino acids. With 6 bases clipped from V and 8 bases from J, the junction kept 16 bases outside the gene matches. The germline gives CDR1 MNHEY, CDR2 SMNVEV (reference sequence). The CDR3 DNA reads TGTGCCAGCAGATCTGGGGGTTGGGGACGGGGGGATGAGCAGTTCTTC. Amino acids: CASRSGGWGRGDEQFF.

The chain links TRBV19 to TRBJ1-2; 7 bases match TRBD1. CDR1 is LNHDA and CDR2 is SQIVND in the germline V gene (reference sequence). The junction had 14 bases not matched to a gene; V was cut back by 3 bases and J by 7 bases. The CDR3 is 16 residues long. The CDR3 is CASSISGQGVHSGYTF. The CDR3 DNA sequence: TGTGCCAGTAGTATTTCTGGGCAGGGGGTTCACAGTGGCTACACCTTC.

J is TRBJ1-2 and V is TRBV3-1 (or the pseudogene TRBV3-2); possibly TRBD1 for D (6 bases). In germline, CDR1 is LGHDT, CDR2 YNNKEL (reference sequence). CDR3 size: 11 residues. The ends were cut back, 11 bases at V and 8 bases at J, with 15 bases in the middle. The chain's CDR3 is CAARGPRGYTF. The CDR3 region has the DNA TGTGCCGCGCGGGGGCCACGGGGCTACACCTTC.

This clone occurred a few times. The chain is built from TRBV3-1 (or the pseudogene TRBV3-2) and TRBJ2-3; 7 bases match TRBD1. Trimming cost V 0 bases and J 0 bases; bases outside gene matches: 6. The CDR3 has 17 residues. Germline assignment: CDR1 LGHDT and CDR2 YNNKEL (reference sequence). Written as DNA, the CDR3 is TGTGCCAGCAGCCAAGATTCGGGACAGCCTAGCACAGATACGCAGTATTTT. This codes for CASSQDSGQPSTDTQYF.

The V call is TRBV3-1 (or the pseudogene TRBV3-2), the J call TRBJ2-7; D unresolved. The length of the CDR3 is 19 residues. With 0 bases removed from V and 2 bases from J, the gap between germline ends came to 23 bases. Germline V gene data show CDR1 as LGHDT and CDR2 as YNNKEL (reference sequence). CDR3 loop: CASSQDIFSGRGVPYEQYF. CDR3 nucleotides: TGTGCCAGCAGCCAAGATATATTTTCCGGTCGAGGAGTCCCCTACGAGCAGTACTTC.

V and J are TRBV28 and TRBJ1-6; D unresolved. The CDR3 loop spans 16 amino acids. V dropped 2 bases and J dropped 0 bases, with 8 bases sitting between them. Germline V gives CDR1 MDHEN, CDR2 SYDVKM. DNA for the CDR3: TGTGCCAGCAGTTTACCAGTCAGCTCCTATAATTCACCCCTCCACTTT. It specifies CASSLPVSSYNSPLHF.

This clone was recorded a few times. CDR3 nucleotides: TGTGCCACCTCGACAGGGTTCGCGACTGAAGCTTTCTTT. This encodes CATSTGFATEAFF. V and J are TRBV25-1 and TRBJ1-1, with 7 nucleotides matching TRBD1. This CDR3 has 13 residues. The germline V gene encodes CDR1 MGHDK and CDR2 SYGVNS. V lost 10 bases and J lost 5; bases outside the gene matches: 10. Full variable domain (remainder filled in from reference TRBV25-1 and TRBJ1-1): EADIYQTPRYLVIGTGKKITLECSQTMGHDKMYWYQQDPGMELHLIHYSYGVNSTEKGDLSSESTVSRIRTEHFPLTLESARPSHTSQYLCATSTGFATEAFFGQGTRLTVV.